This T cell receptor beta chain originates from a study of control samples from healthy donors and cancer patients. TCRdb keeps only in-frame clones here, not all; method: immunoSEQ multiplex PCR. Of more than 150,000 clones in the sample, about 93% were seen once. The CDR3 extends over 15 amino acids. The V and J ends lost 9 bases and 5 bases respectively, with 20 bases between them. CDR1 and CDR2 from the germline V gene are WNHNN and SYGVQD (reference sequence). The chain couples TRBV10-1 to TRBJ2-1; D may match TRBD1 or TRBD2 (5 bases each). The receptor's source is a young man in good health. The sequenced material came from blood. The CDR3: CARGPGKRPNNEQFF. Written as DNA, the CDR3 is TGCGCCAGGGGACCAGGGAAGCGACCAAACAATGAGCAGTTCTTC.